This T cell receptor beta chain was retrieved from a study of vaccination effects on CD4 cells after COVID-19. Antigen-specific CD4+ T cell clonotypes were called by their expansion after viral peptide-pool culture in ViraFEST. Following 10 days of culture, CD4+ T cells were isolated. Nucleocapsid antibody tests were negative, and the vaccine recipients had no prior SARS-CoV-2 infection. A few million PBMC were placed in each well, which was supplemented with approximately 9.2 IU/ml IL-2 and roughly 10 ug/ml peptides. Here immunoSEQ multiplex PCR was the method, and the copy in TCRdb shows in-frame clones only, minus some. This sample has about 55,000 clones; around 68% occur once, and the top ten carry about 17%. Germline loops: CDR1 LNHDA, CDR2 SQIVND (reference sequence). This CDR3 has 15 residues. V lost 7 bases, J lost 1 base, and 14 bases lay in between. Details on this clone: Its antigen remains unknown.

This TCR was sampled from a human donor who received a COVID-19 vaccine. This sample comprised CD4+ T cells from PBMCs cultured with SARS-CoV-2 spike peptides, obtained before COVID-19 vaccination. The V gene is TRBV19, the J gene TRBJ1-5; the D gene is possibly TRBD1 (6 bases). CDR3 in DNA: TGTGCCAGTAAAACTGAGGACAGAAGCAATCAGCCCCAGCATTTT. This translates into CASKTEDRSNQPQHF.